These 6 T cell receptor beta chains came from one sample sequenced in a study of T cells in Graves' hyperthyroidism and ophthalmopathy. TCR beta CDR3 sequences were amplified from RNA transcripts. During a first-round RT-PCR of the TCR CDR3, the HTBI primer set was used. Via MiXCR, TCRdb re-called the multiplex PCR reads, giving one row per CDR3 protein. The sample holds some 500,000 distinct CDR3 sequences; around 15% are singletons and the top ten take 25% to 30%. Sequencing used blood. The receptors derive from a young woman with Graves' ophthalmopathy.

At least ten counts were recorded for this clonotype. The rearrangement joins TRBV28 to TRBJ2-5, with TRBD1 matching 9 bases. Germline V gene data show CDR1 as MDHEN and CDR2 as SYDVKM. The CDR3 is 20 residues long. The J segment lost 0 bases and the V segment lost 5 bases, leaving 19 bases of the junction unmatched. CDR3 in DNA: TGTGCCAGCAGTCCGGATAGGACAGGGGCCTTCCTAGAGTACCAAGAGACCCAGTACTTC. It translates to CASSPDRTGAFLEYQETQYF.

This chain joins TRBV4-3 and TRBJ2-7; 9 nucleotides agree with TRBD1. Germline CDR1 LGHNA, CDR2 YSLEER. With 1 base clipped from V and 1 base from J, the junction kept 2 bases outside the gene matches. The CDR3 extends over 15 amino acids. This CDR3 is CASSQVGQGSYEQYF. The CDR3 bases are TGCGCCAGCAGCCAAGTAGGACAGGGGTCCTACGAGCAGTACTTC.

This clonotype has just a few counts. The rearrangement uses TRBV25-1 and TRBJ2-1; 11 nucleotides agree with TRBD2. CDR1 is MGHDK, CDR2 SYGVNS, per germline. With 5 bases clipped from V and 5 bases from J, the junction kept 14 bases outside the gene matches. The CDR3 spans 18 residues. CDR3 sequence: CASSFDPSGLAENNEQFF. The CDR3 DNA follows: TGTGCCAGCAGTTTCGACCCCTCGGGACTAGCGGAAAACAATGAGCAGTTCTTC. Full variable domain (outside the CDR3, taken from reference TRBV25-1 and TRBJ2-1): EADIYQTPRYLVIGTGKKITLECSQTMGHDKMYWYQQDPGMELHLIHYSYGVNSTEKGDLSSESTVSRIRTEHFPLTLESARPSHTSQYLCASSFDPSGLAENNEQFFGPGTRLTVL.

In its sample, this clonotype was seen many times. The chain combines TRBV28 with TRBJ2-7; D may be TRBD2 (7 bases). Trimming took 6 bases from V and 5 from J, leaving 17 bases between them. CDR3 length: 14 amino acids. Germline values: CDR1 MDHEN, CDR2 SYDVKM. Here the CDR3 DNA reads TGTGCCAGCAGGCCGGTCGAGGGGGGGCACGAGCAGTACTTC. Its translation is CASRPVEGGHEQYF.

This clonotype was counted ten times or more. The rearrangement links TRBV29-1 to TRBJ2-7, with TRBD2 identical over 7 bases. The CDR3 totals 14 residues. With V trimmed by 5 bases and J by 2 bases, 9 bases remained unmatched. Germline lookup yields CDR1 SQVTM and CDR2 ANQGSEA. CDR3 sequence reads: CSVSQGGVTYEQYF. CDR3 nucleotides: TGCAGCGTTTCCCAGGGAGGGGTGACCTACGAGCAGTACTTC.

In this sample, this clonotype turned up many times. The chain is built from TRBV18 and TRBJ2-1; the match to TRBD1 covers 9 bases. This CDR3 region has 15 residues. J was trimmed by 9 bases and V by 3 bases; bases with no gene match: 9. Germline CDR1 and CDR2: KGHSH and LQKENI. The CDR3 loop is CASSPKPGQGREQFF. The CDR3 nucleotides read TGTGCCAGCTCACCTAAGCCGGGACAGGGACGTGAGCAGTTCTTC.